The 21 T cell receptor beta chains presented below share a single source sample, sequenced in a study of tissue T cells after allogeneic stem cell transplantation. TCRdb keeps only in-frame clones here, not all; method: immunoSEQ multiplex PCR. The sample includes about 43,000 clones, around 90% of them seen just once. The material was blood, obtained before transplantation. The receptor set was obtained from a woman aged 35-75 years who later had graft-versus-host disease after an allogeneic stem cell transplant.

This sequence joins TRBV5-1 and TRBJ2-7; the D gene could be TRBD1 or TRBD2 (7 bases each). The CDR3 is 14 amino acids. V was clipped by 3 bases and J by 5 bases, with 15 bases between them. CDR1 is SGHRS and CDR2 is YFSETQ in the germline V gene. CDR3 nucleotide sequence: TGCGCCAGCAGCTGGGGGGAGGGGGCGAACGAGCAGTACTTC. Translated, it gives CASSWGEGANEQYF.

The rearrangement links TRBV5-5 to TRBJ2-1, with a possible D match to TRBD1 (5 bases). Germline CDR1 and CDR2: SGHKS and YYEKEE (reference sequence). Trimming cost V 7 bases and J 3 bases, with 17 bases left between them. CDR3 length: 15 residues. The CDR3 bases are TGTGCCAGCGGGGATTCCGACAGCTTCTACAATGAGCAGTTCTTC. Translation: CASGDSDSFYNEQFF.

This chain uses TRBV7-6 with TRBJ1-1; 8 positions agree with TRBD1. V lost 1 base to trimming and J lost 4 bases; unmatched junction nucleotides: 8. Germline V gene sequence: CDR1 SGHVS, CDR2 FNYEAQ. CDR3 length: 16 residues. CDR3 protein: CASSLEGTGTLTEAFF. Here the CDR3 DNA reads TGTGCCAGCAGCTTAGAAGGGACAGGTACCCTCACTGAAGCTTTCTTT.

V gene TRBV13 combines with J gene TRBJ2-3; 14 nucleotides align to TRBD2. V lost 4 bases and J lost 6; bases outside the gene matches: 12. Germline V gene sequence: CDR1 PRHDT, CDR2 FYEKMQ (reference sequence). The CDR3 is made up of 18 amino acids. The DNA for the CDR3 is TGTGCCAGCAGCTCTCGTCCGGGGACTAGCGGGAGTAGCGATACGCAGTATTTT. Translating it yields CASSSRPGTSGSSDTQYF.

This clone came up a few times. The chain joins TRBV28 to TRBJ1-1, with 8 bases aligning to TRBD1. V lost 5 bases, J lost 5 bases, and 10 bases stayed unmatched. The length of the CDR3 is 15 residues. Germline V gives CDR1 MDHEN, CDR2 SYDVKM. CDR3 nucleotide sequence: TGTGCCAGCAGTCCAATCGACAGGGGACGAACTGAAGCTTTCTTT. Translation: CASSPIDRGRTEAFF. Full variable domain (outside the CDR3, taken from reference TRBV28 and TRBJ1-1): DVKVTQSSRYLVKRTGEKVFLECVQDMDHENMFWYRQDPGLGLRLIYFSYDVKMKEKGDIPEGYSVSREKKERFSLILESASTNQTSMYLCASSPIDRGRTEAFFGQGTRLTVV.

This clone was seen a single time. V usage is TRBV4-1 and J usage is TRBJ2-7; TRBD2 matches 7 bases. The CDR3 is 17 amino acids. Per the germline V gene, CDR1 is MGHRA and CDR2 is YSYEKL. Trimming cost V 0 bases and J 0 bases; bases outside gene matches: 8. The CDR3 loop reads CASSQDSGISSSYEQYF. For the CDR3, the DNA is TGCGCCAGCAGCCAAGACAGCGGGATTTCAAGCTCCTACGAGCAGTACTTC.

The chain links TRBV5-1 to TRBJ1-1, with 8 bases aligning to TRBD1. The germline CDR1 and CDR2 sequences are SGHRS and YFSETQ. The CDR3 spans 16 residues. J lost 4 bases, V lost 1 base, and 9 bases had no gene match. CDR3 sequence: CASSLTTGVMGTEAFF. Written as DNA, the CDR3 is TGCGCCAGCAGCTTGACGACAGGGGTTATGGGCACTGAAGCTTTCTTT.

The CDR3 DNA sequence: TGTGCCAGCAGCTTCACAGGGGATCAGCCCCAGCATTTT. Its protein is CASSFTGDQPQHF. This chain joins TRBV5-5 and TRBJ1-5; 7 bases map to TRBD1. The V gene's germline CDR1 is SGHKS and CDR2 YYEKEE (reference sequence). The ends lost 2 bases at V and 5 bases at J; junction bases unmatched: 1. The CDR3 length is 13 residues. Combining the CDR3 with reference TRBV5-5 and TRBJ1-5 gives the whole variable domain DAGVTQSPTHLIKTRGQQVTLRCSPISGHKSVSWYQQVLGQGPQFIFQYYEKEERGRGNFPDRFSARQFPNYSSELNVNALLLGDSALYLCASSFTGDQPQHFGDGTRLSIL.

The V call is TRBV5-5, the J call TRBJ1-5; no clear D. Germline V gene lookup returns CDR1 SGHKS and CDR2 YYEKEE (reference sequence). The CDR3 runs 15 residues. The germline V and J ends were trimmed by 2 bases and 4 bases, with 13 bases remaining between them. In DNA, the CDR3 is TGTGCCAGCAGCTTCGGCGTAGTCACGAATCAGCCCCAGCATTTT. Translation: CASSFGVVTNQPQHF.

This clone has a single count. The CDR3 loop reads CASSVAASGGETQYF. The CDR3 bases are TGTGCCAGCAGCGTAGCAGCGTCCGGGGGAGAGACCCAGTACTTC. The chain couples TRBV9 to TRBJ2-5, with D tentatively TRBD2 (6 bases). The CDR3 totals 15 residues. The germline CDR1 and CDR2 sequences are SGDLS and YYNGEE. Trimming removed 0 bases from V and 4 bases from J, with 13 bases in between.

The chain links TRBV1 to TRBJ2-1; the D segment call TRBD2 is taken from the table without a DNA check. TRBV1 is a pseudogene. The CDR3 totals 15 residues. CDR3 sequence: CTSSPAGLVHNEQFF. In nucleotides, the CDR3 is TGCACCAGCAGCCCCGCGGGACTAGTTCACAATGAGCAGTTCTTC.

The J gene is TRBJ2-3, the V gene TRBV5-4; 7 positions agree with TRBD2. With V trimmed by 0 bases and J by 2 bases, 9 bases remained unmatched. This CDR3 contains 17 residues. CDR1 SGHNT and CDR2 YYREEE come from the germline V gene (reference sequence). CDR3: CASSLVVASGNTDTQYF. DNA of the CDR3: TGTGCCAGCAGCTTGGTCGTGGCTAGCGGAAACACAGATACGCAGTATTTT.

The V and J genes are TRBV28 and TRBJ2-7; 8 nucleotides align to TRBD2. The germline gives CDR1 MDHEN, CDR2 SYDVKM. The CDR3 has 15 residues. Germline trimming cut 2 bases from V and 7 bases from J; bases unmatched to any gene: 10. Written as DNA, the CDR3 is TGTGCCAGCAGTTTAGGAACTAGCGGAGTTTGGGAGCAGTACTTC. It yields the protein CASSLGTSGVWEQYF.

V gene TRBV6-1 combines with J gene TRBJ1-2; D uncertain. This CDR3 contains 13 residues. Trimming pared 1 base from V and 5 bases from J, leaving 8 bases between. CDR1 and CDR2 from the germline V gene are MNHNS and SASEGT. DNA for the CDR3: TGTGCCAGCAGTGAAGTGTCGGGATATGGCTACACCTTC. It translates to CASSEVSGYGYTF.

This clone was detected once. The chain uses TRBV5-8 and TRBJ2-7; weak D call: TRBD2 (7 bases). Trimming shortened V by 4 bases and J by 9 bases, and 17 bases separated the two germline ends. CDR1 is SGHTS, CDR2 YDEGEE, per germline. This CDR3 has 13 residues. CDR3 amino acids: CASSKGPAGAQYF. The CDR3 DNA sequence: TGTGCCAGCAGCAAGGGACCCGCGGGGGCGCAGTACTTC.

This clone was seen only a few times. The chain couples TRBV6-1 to TRBJ1-1, with D possibly TRBD1 on 5 matching bases. The V end lost 3 bases, the J end lost 7 bases, and 12 bases lay between the germline ends. Germline CDR1 MNHNS, CDR2 SASEGT. This CDR3 spans 13 amino acids. For the CDR3, the DNA is TGTGCCAGCAGTGACCCGGGACGCTATGAAGCTTTCTTT. Protein product: CASSDPGRYEAFF.

The chain couples TRBV7-8 to TRBJ2-2; D not resolved. Germline values: CDR1 SGHVS, CDR2 FQNEAQ. Trimming took off 1 base at V and 1 base at J, with 7 bases between the two ends. CDR3 size: 15 residues. CDR3 nucleotides: TGTGCCAGCAGCTTAGTATCAGGGAACACCGGGGAGCTGTTTTTT. Its translation is CASSLVSGNTGELFF.

The J gene is TRBJ2-5, the V gene TRBV9; weak D call: TRBD1 (6 bases). Trimming stripped 0 bases from V and 2 bases from J, with 14 bases between. Per germline, CDR1 SGDLS and CDR2 YYNGEE. There are 16 residues in the CDR3. As DNA, the CDR3 is TGTGCCAGCAGCGTAGCCAGGGGCTCGACGCAAGAGACCCAGTACTTC. Protein product: CASSVARGSTQETQYF.

The V and J genes are TRBV27 and TRBJ1-1, with 7 positions matching TRBD1. The CDR3 has 17 amino acids. CDR1 is MNHEY and CDR2 is SMNVEV in the germline V gene (reference sequence). V trimming: 2 bases; J trimming: 3 bases; junction bases outside the gene matches: 12. For the CDR3, the DNA is TGTGCCAGCAGTTTAGCGGCAGGGGGATTGAGTTACACTGAAGCTTTCTTT. Translation: CASSLAAGGLSYTEAFF.

The rearrangement links TRBV5-1 to TRBJ2-7; D gene uncertain. With 1 base removed from V and 7 bases from J, the gap between germline ends came to 18 bases. The V gene's germline CDR1 is SGHRS and CDR2 YFSETQ. The CDR3 has 15 amino acids. For the CDR3, the DNA is TGCGCCAGCAGCTTGACTGAGGTGGCACGATCGGAGCAGTACTTC. Its protein product is CASSLTEVARSEQYF.

This clone turned up a few times. This rearrangement joins TRBV15 to TRBJ1-4, with D perhaps TRBD1 (5 bases). V lost 0 bases to trimming and J lost 8 bases, with 16 bases between them. The CDR3 is 16 amino acids. Germline values: CDR1 LNHNV, CDR2 YYDKDF (reference sequence). CDR3 DNA sequence: TGTGCCACCAGCAGAGATCAAGGGACCGCCTTAGAAAAACTGTTTTTT. This codes for CATSRDQGTALEKLFF. The complete variable domain, with remaining parts taken from reference TRBV15 and TRBJ1-4, reads DAMVIQNPRYQVTQFGKPVTLSCSQTLNHNVMYWYQQKSSQAPKLLFHYYDKDFNNEADTPDNFQSRRPNTSFCFLDIRSPGLGDTAMYLCATSRDQGTALEKLFFGSGTQLSVL.